Listed below are T cell receptor beta chains from one sample, sequenced in a study of blood T cell repertoires in COVID-19. The repertoire was sequenced with immunoSEQ multiplex PCR; TCRdb's copy has only in-frame clones and lacks some. The data hold 110,000 or so clones, with approximately 85% observed a single time. The sequencing input was peripheral blood. These TCRs come from a woman aged 55-70 years with COVID-19, enrolled during active disease. Both conserved end residues are part of each CDR3. Only part of the rows carry a size: once, few, many, or a class if the clone is expanded.

CDR3	size	length	V	J
CASSLDRLNYGYTF	.	14	TRBV5-5	TRBJ1-2
CAISERESYGYTF	.	13	TRBV10-3	TRBJ1-2
CASSLEREGQPQHF	.	14	TRBV7-2	TRBJ1-5
CASSMIGLGNTEAFF	once	15	TRBV19	TRBJ1-1
CASSAGRETEAFF	.	13	TRBV9	TRBJ1-1
CASSPEWSYNEQFF	.	14	TRBV3-1/TRBV3-2	TRBJ2-1
CASRRSEYNEQFF	once	13	TRBV6-5	TRBJ2-1
CASSLRQGADNYGYTF	few	16	TRBV4-2	TRBJ1-2
CASTREGVYGYTF	.	13	TRBV9	TRBJ1-2
CASTFRQGTEAFF	.	13	TRBV12-3/TRBV12-4	TRBJ1-1
CASSTTGDYGYTF	.	13	TRBV27	TRBJ1-2
CASSHDSINSPLHF	.	14	TRBV7-9	TRBJ1-6
CASSLGDREAFF	.	12	TRBV5-6	TRBJ1-1
CASSWGQKGDGYTF	.	14	TRBV5-1	TRBJ1-2
CARGWGGTGGEQETQYF	.	17	TRBV12-5	TRBJ2-5
CASSDDSEQYF	.	11	TRBV6-2/TRBV6-3	TRBJ2-7
CASRREATGELFF	.	13	TRBV6-4	TRBJ2-2
CASSNRRSREAFF	.	13	TRBV19	TRBJ1-1
CASSLRGGSYNSPLHF	once	16	TRBV9	TRBJ1-6
CASSFSPADYGYTF	.	14	TRBV5-5	TRBJ1-2
CASSLGSGGASYGYTF	.	16	TRBV7-8	TRBJ1-2
CASSVGAPHRGGTIYF	once	16	TRBV9	TRBJ1-3
CASSFAQGDGYTF	.	13	TRBV7-9	TRBJ1-2
CASSRSGAGDTQYF	.	14	TRBV4-3	TRBJ2-3
CASSENREANEKLFF	.	15	TRBV2	TRBJ1-4
CASSTSGGLAEGEQFF	.	16	TRBV10-2	TRBJ2-1
CASSLLQSTGGEQFF	.	15	TRBV28	TRBJ2-1
CASSYPGDSTEAFF	.	14	TRBV6-5	TRBJ1-1
CASAPRGPNSPLHF	.	14	TRBV19	TRBJ1-6
CASSRERAETQYF	.	13	TRBV11-2	TRBJ2-5
CASSPAGGRRELFF	.	14	TRBV11-2	TRBJ2-2
CASSLLLGGYGDTQYF	.	16	TRBV7-2	TRBJ2-3
CASRPGFNQPQHF	.	13	TRBV28	TRBJ1-5
CASSETGAYNSPLHF	.	15	TRBV5-6	TRBJ1-6
CASSIGLAGEETQYF	.	15	TRBV9	TRBJ2-5
CASSAATGPPSTDTQYF	.	17	TRBV9	TRBJ2-3
CASSLGLAGGEQFF	.	14	TRBV11-2	TRBJ2-1
CAWSVGRLAGNPYEQYF	.	17	TRBV30	TRBJ2-7
CASSSLEGTALFGYTF	.	16	TRBV7-9	TRBJ1-2
CAWSVLSGGQAFF	.	13	TRBV30	TRBJ1-1
CASSEFGGKLFF	.	12	TRBV6-1	TRBJ1-4
CASSEGGSYGYTF	.	13	TRBV6-5	TRBJ1-2
CASSPRTGAGRGHTQYF	.	17	TRBV19	TRBJ2-3
CASSLGSGRTYEQYF	.	15	TRBV27	TRBJ2-7
CSASWGVSGANVLTF	many	15	TRBV20-1	TRBJ2-6
CASSQDGGALTGANVLTF	.	18	TRBV4-1	TRBJ2-6
CASSLERAIGNTIYF	once	15	TRBV4-2	TRBJ1-3
CASSTPTGGVQPQHF	.	15	TRBV6-2/TRBV6-3	TRBJ1-5
CAWGTGTSGGYTDTQYF	.	17	TRBV30	TRBJ2-3
CASSSDRGTEQYF	.	13	TRBV27	TRBJ2-7
CSASGGPNQPQHF	.	13	TRBV20-1	TRBJ1-5
CASSLPRQAQGLTEAFF	.	17	TRBV5-1	TRBJ1-1